The 21 T cell receptor beta chains below come from one sample, sequenced in a study of T cells after yellow fever vaccination. From the 5' RACE reads, TCRdb called clonotypes with MiXCR, one entry per CDR3 protein. The sample carries under 400,000 distinct CDR3 sequences, roughly an eighth recorded once. Sequencing was performed on CD4+ T cells sorted from PBMCs, taken 15 days after the yellow fever booster vaccination. The receptors stem from a man aged 18-30 years who received the YFV17D yellow fever vaccine.

This clonotype was seen at least ten times. The J gene is TRBJ1-5, the V gene TRBV7-8, with D unresolved. The ends were cut back, 1 base at V and 6 bases at J, with 4 bases in the middle. Germline CDR1 SGHVS, CDR2 FQNEAQ. The CDR3 sequence is 12 residues long. The CDR3 coding sequence is TGTGCCAGCAGCTTAGTCGGTCAGCCCCAGCATTTT. This sequence encodes CASSLVGQPQHF.

This clonotype has a count of ten or more. This chain connects TRBV5-1 to TRBJ1-1; perhaps TRBD1 as D (5 bases). The length of the CDR3 is 15 residues. Germline V lookup: CDR1 SGHRS, CDR2 YFSETQ. With 3 bases removed from V and 3 bases from J, the gap between germline ends came to 15 bases. Written as DNA, the CDR3 is TGCGCCAGCAGCTCGGGACCCCCACGGGACACTGAAGCTTTCTTT. This sequence encodes CASSSGPPRDTEAFF.

The sample holds a few counts of this clonotype. The gene calls are TRBV4-2 and TRBJ2-7; TRBD1 matches 8 bases. The CDR3 has 16 residues. After removal of 1 base from V and 2 bases from J, the junction contained 7 bases not matched to a gene. From germline, CDR1 is LGHNA and CDR2 YNFKEQ. In DNA, the CDR3 is TGTGCCAGCAGCCAAGTATCCTCGACAGGGGCCTACGAGCAGTACTTC. Amino acid sequence: CASSQVSSTGAYEQYF.

This clonotype was detected a few times. This chain joins TRBV27 and TRBJ1-2; D possibly corresponds to TRBD1 (5 bases). V lost 7 bases, J lost 4 bases, and 22 bases lay in between. Germline V gene data show CDR1 as MNHEY and CDR2 as SMNVEV (reference sequence). There are 16 residues in the CDR3. CDR3 nucleotide sequence: TGTGCCAGCATGCGGCTCGCGGGAGGGGATCTCTATGGCTACACCTTC. Its translation is CASMRLAGGDLYGYTF.

The V call is TRBV10-3, the J call TRBJ2-3, with 14 bases that match TRBD2. The J segment lost 4 bases and the V segment lost 5 bases, leaving 2 bases of the junction unmatched. This CDR3 contains 15 residues. The germline gives CDR1 ENHRY, CDR2 SYGVKD. The CDR3 is CAISTTSGGADTQYF. DNA for the CDR3: TGTGCCATCAGTACGACTAGCGGGGGGGCAGATACGCAGTATTTT.

This chain uses TRBV20-1 with TRBJ1-1, with D unclear. CDR3 length: 12 amino acids. CDR1 and CDR2 from the germline V gene are DFQATT and SNEGSKA (reference sequence). Trimming took 5 bases from V and 3 from J, leaving 10 bases between them. CDR3 sequence reads: CSAHSGYTEAFF. The CDR3 nucleotides are TGCAGTGCTCACTCGGGGTACACTGAAGCTTTCTTT.

This clonotype was observed a few times. The genes are TRBV29-1 and TRBJ1-2, with no clear D. CDR1 and CDR2 (germline): SQVTM, ANQGSEA. V was pared by 1 base and J by 6 bases, with 12 bases between. The CDR3 has 13 residues. The CDR3 reads CSVEVPGGDGYTF. The DNA for the CDR3 is TGCAGCGTTGAAGTGCCGGGTGGCGATGGCTACACCTTC. The full variable domain, its missing parts supplied by reference TRBV29-1 and TRBJ1-2, is SAVISQKPSRDICQRGTSLTIQCQVDSQVTMMFWYRQQPGQSLTLIATANQGSEATYESGFVIDKFPISRPNLTFSTLTVSNMSPEDSSIYLCSVEVPGGDGYTFGSGTRLTVV.

The chain uses TRBV4-2 and TRBJ1-2; the D gene is possibly TRBD1 (6 bases). V was cut by 0 bases and J by 7 bases, with 12 bases left in between. Germline V gene sequence: CDR1 LGHNA, CDR2 YNFKEQ. The CDR3 extends over 14 amino acids. CDR3 residues: CASSQDPGASGYTF. The CDR3, as DNA: TGTGCCAGCAGCCAAGATCCGGGGGCGAGTGGCTACACCTTC.

Turning to this clonotype: At one end, the junction sequence differs from germline, possibly due to a read error. The rearrangement joins TRBV7-7 to TRBJ2-2; D perhaps matches TRBD1 (6 bases). This CDR3 comprises 15 residues. CDR1 is SSHAT and CDR2 is FNYEAQ in the germline V gene (reference sequence). The CDR3 nucleotides are TGTGCTAGCATGGGTTGGGGGCCGCACACCGGGGAGCTGTTTTTT. Protein: CASMGWGPHTGELFF.

The J gene is TRBJ1-4, the V gene TRBV6-1; D remains ambiguous. CDR3 length: 14 residues. Germline V gene lookup returns CDR1 MNHNS and CDR2 SASEGT. V lost 3 bases and J lost 0, with 5 bases in between. CDR3 in DNA: TGTGCCAGCAGTGACGTTACAACTAATGAAAAACTGTTTTTT. It yields the protein CASSDVTTNEKLFF.

This clonotype has a handful of counts. This chain links TRBV18 with TRBJ2-1, with 7 bases matching TRBD1. CDR1 and CDR2 from the germline V gene are KGHSH and LQKENI. The J segment lost 5 bases and the V segment lost 8 bases, leaving 9 bases of the junction unmatched. The CDR3 consists of 14 residues. The CDR3 DNA follows: TGTGCCAGCAAGACAGGGAGTCGAAACAATGAGCAGTTCTTC. It codes for CASKTGSRNNEQFF.

This clonotype was detected many times. The gene calls are TRBV20-1 and TRBJ2-3, with TRBD2 matching over 12 bases. CDR1 is DFQATT and CDR2 is SNEGSKA in the germline V gene (reference sequence). Unmatched junction bases numbered 6, after V lost 5 bases and J lost 6 bases. This CDR3 is 14 amino acids long. CDR3 nucleotides: TGCAGTGCTTCTAGCGGGGGGGCGTCGGATACGCAGTATTTT. Translation gives CSASSGGASDTQYF.

The CDR3 nucleotides are TGTGCCAGCAGCTTGGTTGTTCGACAGGGGGCTCGAGAGCAGTACTTC. It translates to CASSLVVRQGAREQYF. V gene TRBV5-5 combines with J gene TRBJ2-7; TRBD1 matches at 10 bases. After removal of 0 bases from V and 7 bases from J, the junction contained 10 bases not matched to a gene. The CDR3 extends over 16 amino acids. The germline V gene has CDR1 SGHKS and CDR2 YYEKEE (reference sequence).

This clonotype was detected many times. The chain employs TRBV10-3 and TRBJ2-5; a possible D gene is TRBD2 (6 bases). The CDR3 has 15 residues. The V gene lost 3 bases and the J gene lost 4 bases, with 15 bases spanning the gap. CDR1 ENHRY and CDR2 SYGVKD come from the germline V gene. CDR3 amino acids: CAISDGSLGGETQYF. In nucleotides, the CDR3 is TGTGCCATCAGTGACGGTTCTCTCGGGGGAGAGACCCAGTACTTC.

The chain employs TRBV7-2 and TRBJ2-5; maybe TRBD2 (7 bases). The ends were cut back, 3 bases at V and 4 bases at J, with 24 bases in the middle. CDR3 length: 18 amino acids. Germline V lookup: CDR1 SGHTA, CDR2 FQGNSA. CDR3 sequence: CASSFGLGGGAFGETQYF. The CDR3 DNA follows: TGTGCCAGCAGCTTTGGCCTTGGTGGGGGGGCGTTTGGAGAGACCCAGTACTTC.

This clonotype was observed many times. The chain joins TRBV5-1 to TRBJ2-1; D remains unclear. The germline V gene encodes CDR1 SGHRS and CDR2 YFSETQ. The CDR3 length is 14 residues. The germline V and J ends were trimmed by 3 bases and 2 bases, with 9 bases remaining between them. The DNA for the CDR3 is TGCGCCAGCAGCTCTCCTGTTACCTACAATGAGCAGTTCTTC. Translation gives CASSSPVTYNEQFF.

This clonotype was seen only a few times. J is TRBJ2-6 and V is TRBV7-6; perhaps TRBD1 as D (6 bases). V lost 5 bases, J lost 0 bases, and 11 bases lay in between. Looked up from germline, CDR1 is SGHVS and CDR2 is FNYEAQ. The CDR3 consists of 16 residues. CDR3 amino acids: CASSARTASGANVLTF. CDR3 bases: TGTGCCAGCAGCGCCCGGACAGCCTCTGGGGCCAACGTCCTGACTTTC.

At least ten counts were recorded for this clonotype. The chain couples TRBV12-3 or TRBV12-4 to TRBJ1-1; 7 bases are shared with TRBD1. Trimming cost V 8 bases and J 4 bases; bases outside gene matches: 10. The CDR3 has 14 residues. The CDR3 DNA reads as TGTGCCAGCCGAGGGGGCAGGGGAGTCACTGAAGCTTTCTTT. Amino acid sequence: CASRGGRGVTEAFF.

The chain joins TRBV2 to TRBJ1-1; the match to TRBD1 covers 8 bases. CDR1 is SNHLY and CDR2 is FYNNEI in the germline V gene. V was clipped by 7 bases and J by 5 bases; unmatched bases: 9. The CDR3 covers 14 residues. CDR3 region: CASKQGALGTEAFF. CDR3 nucleotides: TGTGCCAGCAAGCAGGGGGCCTTGGGAACTGAAGCTTTCTTT.

This clonotype has just a few counts. The chain joins TRBV4-3 to TRBJ2-6; the match to TRBD1 covers 7 bases. The ends lost 4 bases at V and 0 bases at J; junction bases unmatched: 6. This CDR3 has 17 residues. CDR1 and CDR2 from the germline V gene are LGHNA and YSLEER. CDR3: CASSRGQVHSGANVLTF. The DNA of the CDR3 is TGCGCCAGCAGCCGCGGACAGGTCCACTCTGGGGCCAACGTCCTGACTTTC.

This sequence joins TRBV4-2 and TRBJ1-2, with D tentatively TRBD1 (6 bases). The CDR3 runs to 17 residues. The V end lost 0 bases, the J end lost 3 bases, and 17 bases lay between the germline ends. CDR1 and CDR2 (germline): LGHNA, YNFKEQ. The CDR3 region has the DNA TGTGCCAGCAGCCAAGATACAGGGCAGGCCTTTTACTATGGCTACACCTTC. It codes for CASSQDTGQAFYYGYTF.